This TCR beta chain is drawn from a study of blood T cell repertoires in COVID-19. The CDR3 is 14 residues long. The J segment lost 9 bases and the V segment lost 5 bases, leaving 10 bases of the junction unmatched. The germline V gene encodes CDR1 LGHNT and CDR2 FRNRAP. Original processing methods: It was from reference gene primer amplification that nucleated cell counts were estimated. Libraries were prepared by immunoSEQ multiplex PCR; TCRdb keeps only in-frame clonotypes and omits some of them. From that table come the V and J calls and clone size; the DNA was used to work out D and trimming. The data hold approximately 60,000 clones, with around 80% observed a single time.

This chain joins TRBV12-5 and TRBJ2-1, with 7 bases fitting TRBD2. The receptor was isolated from a woman aged 80 or older with acute or convalescent COVID-19. Sequencing used peripheral blood. CDR3 amino acids: CASGPREGLGEQFF. CDR3 DNA sequence: TGTGCTAGTGGTCCAAGGGAGGGCCTCGGTGAGCAGTTCTTC.